This T cell receptor (beta chain) was found in a study of blood T cell repertoires in COVID-19 (dated by TCRdb to 2018 to 2020). For the wider study: Samples covering the acute and convalescent phases of COVID-19 were provided by collaborators in the United States, Italy and Spain. The sample metadata nearly always contained a de-identified subject ID, COVID-19 status, age in years and sex. HLA class I and class II types, where available, came from metadata supplied by the sample provider rather than from assay-based typing. The repertoires were released in a freely available public database intended as a resource for research on the immune response to SARS-CoV-2. The material from the prospective study consisted of cDNA or gDNA derived from T cells, B-cell-depleted T cells, or PBMCs. Deeply sampled blood TCRbeta repertoires from subjects exposed to, actively infected with, or recovered from COVID-19 were included in the dataset. The samples were drawn from the first 160 participants of the ongoing ImmuneRACE study and from under 1,500 subjects provided by 6 global collaborators.

TCRbeta CDR3 regions were amplified from genomic DNA by means of the immunoSEQ Assay, a bias-controlled multiplex PCR. In the original analysis: Within the assay, amplification of reference gene primers was used to estimate how many nucleated cells each sample contained. To quantify the absolute abundance of each unique TCRbeta CDR3 rearrangement, sequence reads were collapsed and filtered. For each sample, productive Simpson clonality was calculated as the square root of Simpson's diversity index over productive rearrangements. Drawn from immuneACCESS, this table holds only the in-frame rearrangements with V and J called that TCRdb kept. Clones are partly lost; checked studies trace under half to an unresolved V gene and leave the rest unexplained. V and J calls and clone size come straight from that table; D and trimming were deduced from the DNA. Recorded for this sample are about 92,000 clones; about 70% of them occurred a single time. The ten largest account for under 30% of the sample.

Worth noting for this clone: Its antigen target is currently unknown. One base away there is no much larger clone; base qualities are not given.

CDR1 and CDR2 are read off the germline V gene (reference sequence) as LNHDA and SQIVND. The CDR3, from cysteine to phenylalanine, totals 14 residues. CDR3 DNA is the only sequence kept; it has 42 bases, read in frame from the first base. Trimming takes 2 bases off V and 5 bases off J; junction bases not matched to a gene: 4. Whole blood was collected in K2EDTA tubes by collaborating institutions according to the institutions' own protocols. For TCRbeta analysis, collaborators shipped samples in one of three forms: frozen whole blood, isolated PBMCs, or DNA extracted from either of those sample types. Broad study findings and their caveats: The quantity of clinical and demographic metadata differed by source and by participant and was supplied without curation.

The chain employs TRBV19 and TRBJ2-5; the central 8 bases match TRBD1. Material for sequencing was peripheral blood. The receptor comes from a woman aged 55-70 years in a cohort sampled during active or convalescent COVID-19. The nucleotide sequence is given as TGTGCCAGTAGTATATCAGGGGGCGGTGAGACCCAGTACTTC. It encodes CASSISGGGETQYF.